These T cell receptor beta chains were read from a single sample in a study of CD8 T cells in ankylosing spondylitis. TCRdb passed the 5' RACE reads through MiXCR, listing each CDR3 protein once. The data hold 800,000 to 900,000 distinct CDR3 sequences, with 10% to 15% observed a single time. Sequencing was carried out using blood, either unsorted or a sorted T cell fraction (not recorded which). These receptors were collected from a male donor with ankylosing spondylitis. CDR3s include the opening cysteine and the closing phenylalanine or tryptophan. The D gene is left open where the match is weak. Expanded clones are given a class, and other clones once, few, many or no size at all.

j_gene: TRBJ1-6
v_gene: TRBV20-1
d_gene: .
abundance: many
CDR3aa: CSARSLNSPLHF
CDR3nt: TGCAGTGCTAGGTCCCTTAATTCACCCCTCCACTTT

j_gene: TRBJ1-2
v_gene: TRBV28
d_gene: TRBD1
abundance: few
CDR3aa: CASSLASIGTGKDGYTF
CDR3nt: TGTGCCAGCAGTTTGGCATCGATCGGGACAGGGAAGGATGGCTACACCTTC

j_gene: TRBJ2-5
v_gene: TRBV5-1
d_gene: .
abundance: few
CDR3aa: CASSRYVDTQETQYF
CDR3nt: TGCGCCAGCAGCCGGTACGTTGATACCCAAGAGACCCAGTACTTC

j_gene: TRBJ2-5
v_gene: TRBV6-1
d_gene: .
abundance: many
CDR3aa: CASSTAGRETQYF
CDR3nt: TGTGCCAGCAGTACCGCAGGTCGGGAGACCCAGTACTTC

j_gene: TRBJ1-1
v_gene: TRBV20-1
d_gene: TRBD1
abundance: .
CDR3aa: CSACRQGSTEAFF
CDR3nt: TGCAGTGCTTGTCGACAGGGGAGCACTGAAGCTTTCTTT

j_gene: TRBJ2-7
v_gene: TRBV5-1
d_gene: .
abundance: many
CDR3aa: CASYPGPISYEQYF
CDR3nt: TGCGCCAGCTATCCCGGCCCCATCTCCTACGAGCAGTACTTC

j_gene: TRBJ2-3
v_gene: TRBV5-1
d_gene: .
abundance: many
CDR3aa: CASSLNAWRDTQYF
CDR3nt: TGCGCCAGCAGCTTGAATGCCTGGAGAGATACGCAGTATTTT

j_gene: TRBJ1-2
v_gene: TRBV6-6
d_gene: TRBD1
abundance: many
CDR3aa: CASPEGAHGYTF
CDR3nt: TGTGCCAGCCCGGAGGGGGCCCATGGCTACACCTTC

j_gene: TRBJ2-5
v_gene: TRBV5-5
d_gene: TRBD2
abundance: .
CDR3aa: CASSLEGSGEETQYF
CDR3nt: TGTGCCAGCAGCTTGGAAGGTAGCGGGGAAGAGACCCAGTACTTC

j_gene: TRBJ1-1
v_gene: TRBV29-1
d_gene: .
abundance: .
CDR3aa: CSVISRGMNTEAFF
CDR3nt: TGCAGCGTTATTAGCAGGGGAATGAACACTGAAGCTTTCTTT

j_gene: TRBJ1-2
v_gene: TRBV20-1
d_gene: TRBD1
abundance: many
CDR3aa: CSALPLIDRVNYGYTF
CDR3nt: TGCAGTGCTCTCCCCCTGATCGACAGGGTTAACTATGGCTACACCTTC

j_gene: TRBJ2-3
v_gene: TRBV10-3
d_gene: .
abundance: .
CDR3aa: CATWRKGGTDTQYF
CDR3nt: TGTGCCACCTGGCGCAAGGGGGGCACAGATACGCAGTATTTT

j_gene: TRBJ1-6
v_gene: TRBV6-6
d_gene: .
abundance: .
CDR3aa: CASSYNGALHF
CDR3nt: TGTGCCAGCAGTTACAACGGGGCCCTCCACTTT

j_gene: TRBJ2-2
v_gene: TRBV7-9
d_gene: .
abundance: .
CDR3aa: CASSLGFRGDNTGELFF
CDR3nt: TGTGCCAGCAGCTTAGGATTCCGGGGTGACAACACCGGGGAGCTGTTTTTT

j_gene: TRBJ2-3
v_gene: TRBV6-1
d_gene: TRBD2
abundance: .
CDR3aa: CASRRSGMTDTQYF
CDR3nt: TGTGCCAGCAGGAGGAGCGGGATGACAGATACGCAGTATTTT

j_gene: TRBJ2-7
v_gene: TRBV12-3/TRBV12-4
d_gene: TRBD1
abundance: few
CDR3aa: CASSTPNRGQHEQYF
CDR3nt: TGTGCCAGCAGTACGCCGAACAGGGGGCAACACGAGCAGTACTTC

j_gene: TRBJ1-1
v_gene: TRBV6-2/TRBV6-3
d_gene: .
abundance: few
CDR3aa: CASSYSMAGANTEAFF
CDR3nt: TGTGCCAGCAGTTACTCGATGGCAGGGGCCAACACTGAAGCTTTCTTT